Sequencing of this TCR beta chain was carried out in a study of glioma-infiltrating T cells after dendritic cell vaccination. Repertoires were generated with immunoSEQ multiplex PCR, while TCRdb's copy carries only in-frame clones and drops some. This table holds about 82,000 clones, over 85% found once. Germline CDR1 and CDR2: MNHNS and SASEGT. The CDR3 extends over 15 amino acids. The V gene lost 5 bases and the J gene lost 2 bases, with 10 bases spanning the gap. The sequencing used blood, collected before dendritic cell vaccination. The chain employs TRBV6-1 and TRBJ2-6; possible D gene TRBD2, 5 bases. The sequence derives from a human donor with glioblastoma. CDR3 amino acids: CASSSGETGANVLTF. For the CDR3, the DNA is TGTGCCAGCAGTTCTGGGGAGACTGGGGCCAACGTCCTGACTTTC.